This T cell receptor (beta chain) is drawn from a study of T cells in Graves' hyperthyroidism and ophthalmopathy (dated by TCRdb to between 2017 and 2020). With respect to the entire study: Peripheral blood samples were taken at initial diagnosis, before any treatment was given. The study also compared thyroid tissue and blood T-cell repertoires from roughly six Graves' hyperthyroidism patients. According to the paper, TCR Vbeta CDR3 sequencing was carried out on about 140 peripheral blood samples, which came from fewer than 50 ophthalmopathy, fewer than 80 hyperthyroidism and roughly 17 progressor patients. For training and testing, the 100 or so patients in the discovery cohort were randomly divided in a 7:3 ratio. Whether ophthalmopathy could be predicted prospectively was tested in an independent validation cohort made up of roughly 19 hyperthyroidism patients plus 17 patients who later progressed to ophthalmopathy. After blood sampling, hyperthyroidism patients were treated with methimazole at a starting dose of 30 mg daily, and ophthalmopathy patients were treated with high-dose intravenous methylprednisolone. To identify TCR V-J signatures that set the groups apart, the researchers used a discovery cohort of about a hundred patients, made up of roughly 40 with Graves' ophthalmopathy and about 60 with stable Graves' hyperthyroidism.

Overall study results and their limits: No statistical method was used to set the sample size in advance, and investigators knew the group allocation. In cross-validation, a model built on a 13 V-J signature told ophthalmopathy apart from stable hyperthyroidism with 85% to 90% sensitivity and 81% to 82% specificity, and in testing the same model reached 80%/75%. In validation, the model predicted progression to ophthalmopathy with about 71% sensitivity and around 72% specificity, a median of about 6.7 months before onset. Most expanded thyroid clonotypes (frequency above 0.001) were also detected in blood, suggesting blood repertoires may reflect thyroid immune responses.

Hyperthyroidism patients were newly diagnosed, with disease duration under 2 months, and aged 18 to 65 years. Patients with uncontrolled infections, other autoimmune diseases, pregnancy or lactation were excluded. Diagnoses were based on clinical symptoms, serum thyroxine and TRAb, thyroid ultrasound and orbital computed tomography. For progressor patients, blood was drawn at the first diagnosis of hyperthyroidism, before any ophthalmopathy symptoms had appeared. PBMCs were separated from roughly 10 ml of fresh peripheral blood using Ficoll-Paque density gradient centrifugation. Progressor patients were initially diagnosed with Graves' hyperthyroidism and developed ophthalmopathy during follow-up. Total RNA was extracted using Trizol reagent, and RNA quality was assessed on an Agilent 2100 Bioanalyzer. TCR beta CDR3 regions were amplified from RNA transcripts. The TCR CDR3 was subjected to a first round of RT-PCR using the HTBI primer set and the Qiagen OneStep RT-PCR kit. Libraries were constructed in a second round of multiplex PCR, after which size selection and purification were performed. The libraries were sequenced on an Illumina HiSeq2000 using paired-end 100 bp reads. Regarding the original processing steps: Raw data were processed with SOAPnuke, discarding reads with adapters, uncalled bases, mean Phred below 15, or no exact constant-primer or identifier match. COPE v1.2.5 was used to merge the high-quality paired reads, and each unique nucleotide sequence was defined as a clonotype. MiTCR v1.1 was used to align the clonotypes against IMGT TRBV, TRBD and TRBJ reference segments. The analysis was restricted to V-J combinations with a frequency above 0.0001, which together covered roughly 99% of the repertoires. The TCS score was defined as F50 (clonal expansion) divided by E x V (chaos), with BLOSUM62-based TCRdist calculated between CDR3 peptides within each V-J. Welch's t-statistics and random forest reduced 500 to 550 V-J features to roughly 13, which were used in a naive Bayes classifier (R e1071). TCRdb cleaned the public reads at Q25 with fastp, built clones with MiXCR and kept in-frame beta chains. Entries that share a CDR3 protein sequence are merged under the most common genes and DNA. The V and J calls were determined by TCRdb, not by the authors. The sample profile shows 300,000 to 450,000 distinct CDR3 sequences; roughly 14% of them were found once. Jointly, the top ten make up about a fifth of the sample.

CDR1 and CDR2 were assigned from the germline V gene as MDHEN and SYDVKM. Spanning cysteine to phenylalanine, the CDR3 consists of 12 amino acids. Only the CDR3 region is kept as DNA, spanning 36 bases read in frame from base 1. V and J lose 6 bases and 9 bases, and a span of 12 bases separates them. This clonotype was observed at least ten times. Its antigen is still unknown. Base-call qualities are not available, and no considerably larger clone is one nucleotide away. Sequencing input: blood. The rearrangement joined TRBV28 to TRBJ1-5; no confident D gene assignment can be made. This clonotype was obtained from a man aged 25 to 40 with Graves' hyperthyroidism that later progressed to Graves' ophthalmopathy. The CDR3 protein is CASSLTERPQHF. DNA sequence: TGTGCCAGCAGCCTGACGGAGCGGCCCCAGCATTTT.